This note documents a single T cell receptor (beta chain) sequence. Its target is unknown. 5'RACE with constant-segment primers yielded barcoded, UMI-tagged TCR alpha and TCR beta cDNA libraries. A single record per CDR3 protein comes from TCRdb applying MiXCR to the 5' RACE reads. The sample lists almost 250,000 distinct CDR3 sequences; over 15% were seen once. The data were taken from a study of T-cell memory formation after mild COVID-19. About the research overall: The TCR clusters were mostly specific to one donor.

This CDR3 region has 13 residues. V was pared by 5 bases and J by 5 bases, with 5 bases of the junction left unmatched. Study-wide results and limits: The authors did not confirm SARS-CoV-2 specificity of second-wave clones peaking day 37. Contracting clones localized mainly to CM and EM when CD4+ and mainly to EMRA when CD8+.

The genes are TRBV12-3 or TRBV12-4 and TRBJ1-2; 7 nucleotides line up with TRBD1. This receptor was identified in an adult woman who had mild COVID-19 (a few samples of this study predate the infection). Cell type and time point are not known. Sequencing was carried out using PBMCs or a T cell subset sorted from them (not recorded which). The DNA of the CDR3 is TGTGCCAGCAGTATAGGACAGGAATATGGCTACACCTTC. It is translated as CASSIGQEYGYTF.